The clone carrying this TCR beta chain has ten or more counts. These data originate in a study of CD8 T cells in ankylosing spondylitis. The length of the CDR3 is 15 residues. Germline CDR1 reads LGHNA; CDR2 reads YNFKEQ. With 3 bases clipped from V and 4 bases from J, the junction kept 4 bases outside the gene matches. One entry per CDR3 protein results from TCRdb running MiXCR on the 5' RACE reads. The sample lists 340,000 or so distinct CDR3 sequences; approximately 15% were seen once. Input material: blood, either unsorted or a sorted T cell fraction (not recorded which). The chain joins TRBV4-2 to TRBJ1-2, with TRBD1 matching 11 bases. The receptor comes from a male donor with ankylosing spondylitis or in good health (not recorded which). CDR3 DNA: TGTGCCAGCAGCCAGGACAGGGGGCTCAGCTATGGCTACACCTTC. It translates to CASSQDRGLSYGYTF.